What follows describes a single T cell receptor beta chain. This clone's antigen is unknown. The CDR3 goes from the cysteine to the phenylalanine over 16 residues. The CDR3 DNA has 48 bases and is translated from base 1. V was cut back by 1 base and J by 7 bases, leaving a gap of 17 bases between them. Sequences LNHDA (CDR1) and SQIVND (CDR2) are obtained from the germline V gene (reference sequence). The data belong to a study of cytomegalovirus exposure and HLA in healthy donors (dated by TCRdb to the late 2010s). Study-level background: In an earlier analysis of 587 of the donors, 276 Gb of sequence data and some 120 million unique TCR beta sequences from about 179 million T cells were reported. To predict cytomegalovirus infection status, the study brought together high-throughput TCR immunosequencing, statistical association of individual TCRs with disease status, and machine learning. Roughly 300 gigabases of sequencing data and tens of millions of unique TCR sequences were included in an early release covering 550 to 650 HLA-typed donors. On average, around 200,000 unique TCR beta nucleotide sequences were sequenced per donor among a few hundred genotyped donors of the cohort, with roughly 18% of those sequences being non-productive. In addition to the first cohort of several hundred subjects, a separate validation cohort of 120 different subjects was used. To decide whether each TCR beta V gene segment behaved as functional or pseudogenic, an earlier analysis of several hundred of the donors relied on high-throughput TCR beta sequencing. Donor age, sex, ethnicity and CMV serostatus were compiled alongside the repertoire data. The number of donors typed differed by locus, with about 629-630 for A, B, C, DRB1 and DQB1, over 500 for DQA1, 606 for DPA1, and some 440 for DPB1. Of the 350 to 450 genotyped donors, 75% to 85% were placed in the genetic ancestry cluster associated with self-reported Caucasian donors. A later analysis re-analyzed previously published TCR beta repertoires from 666 donors and added high-resolution HLA genotyping to study TCR occurrence patterns. Class I and class II HLA loci were covered by the typing at four-digit resolution. The study profiled the T cell repertoires of hundreds of subjects by immunosequencing and related them to cytomegalovirus serostatus. All discovery cohort repertoires had been generated on a single sequencing platform. Rather than using new phenotypic data, the later analysis identified candidate immune exposures from TCR beta sequences and from how often those sequences occurred across donors. A later genetic analysis took genome-wide SNP genotypes for about 55% of the 666 donors and used that subset as a discovery cohort. Because of strong linkage in the cohort, roughly five DR-DQ haplotypes were treated as single units for association and clustering. The study aimed to test whether signatures of past pathogen exposure could be identified by cataloging public T cell receptors. General findings and caveats noted by the study authors: Compared with the roughly 670-donor mean, donors in an Asian-associated ancestry cluster had fewer N-insertions in productive TCRs, according to a later genetic analysis. An association between a missense DCLRE1C variant and V-gene and J-gene trimming of TCR beta chains was found in a later genetic analysis and replicated in an independent cohort. Because counts were too low, about 17 rarely observed V segments, including chromosome 9 orphons, were excluded from the earlier analysis of around 640 of the donors. According to a later analysis, most CMV-associated TCR beta chains appeared to be HLA-restricted, and the HLA associations seemed to be driven largely by CMV exposure. At a false discovery rate of 0.05, a later analysis linked under 20,000 TCR beta sequences to specific HLA alleles. In the study, some 160 TCR beta chains were listed as associated with cytomegalovirus. Several of the top co-occurrence clusters appeared to be linked to parvovirus B19, influenza, CMV and Epstein-Barr virus, according to a later analysis. In a later analysis, TCR association rates were found to vary across HLA loci, with the most associated TCRs seen for DRB1 alleles and the fewest for HLA-C alleles. Most TCR sequences were observed very rarely across donors, whereas some public TCRs were present in many individuals. Linkage disequilibrium might explain the correlated functional status among segregating V segments, but an unknown experimental factor could not be excluded. The 87-base-pair reads could not distinguish some IMGT-functional V segments, including TRBV6-2 and TRBV6-3, so those segments were excluded. The sequencing pipeline was judged likely to have produced a cluster of highly shared sequence variants as a technical artifact. Broadly in line with IMGT annotations, most TCR beta V segments showed up in productive rearrangements about 87% or about 30% of the time in an earlier analysis of around 600 of the donors. It was suggested by the authors that the approach could potentially be generalized to other disease states and immunological phenotypes. Strong co-occurrence of HLA alleles, especially DR and DQ, made assigning TCR associations to individual alleles difficult. HLA typing was unavailable for some donors at each locus, so association tests used only the typed subset. A later analysis found that HLA-associated TCR beta chains were more clonally expanded and had lower generation probabilities than equally common non-associated chains. A further reported finding was that TCR beta sequences accurately predicted the HLA-A and HLA-B alleles for most subjects in the first cohort. Sequencing depth was assumed to be roughly uniform across donors in the presence/absence analyses, though that assumption may not hold. Three of the identified cytomegalovirus-associated TCR beta chains were confirmed in vitro to be specific for cytomegalovirus antigens. CMV serostatus was the only immune exposure information available for the cohort. Only TCR beta chains were sequenced in this cohort, and the absence of alpha or paired-chain data limited detectable features. Cytomegalovirus status was reported to be diagnosed by the classifier with high specificity and sensitivity in both the original and validation cohorts.

In total, over 600 healthy bone marrow donors made up the cohort. Cohort members were all nominally healthy when sampled, although unrecorded immune exposures were likely present. The donor tested CMV seronegative and was one of the 352 seronegative cohort members. Each donor provided a peripheral blood sample, and peripheral blood mononuclear cells were used for TCR beta sequencing. Genomic DNA was extracted from the blood cell samples with the Qiagen DNeasy Blood Extraction Kit. Library creation used the immunoSEQ multiplex PCR assay. A mixture of 60 forward primers for TCR Vbeta segments and 13 reverse primers for TCR Jbeta segments was used in the multiplex PCR. Amplification of the CDR3 region of rearranged TCR beta genes was performed with a multiplex PCR assay on genomic DNA. The amplified TCR beta libraries were sequenced on the Illumina HiSeq System as 87-base-pair reads. Concerning the study's data processing: A later analysis tallied tens of millions of unique TCR beta chains across the 666 repertoires, and approximately 11 million of those chains were shared by two or more donors. To remove PCR and sequencing errors, raw reads were error-corrected and collapsed into unique sequences using a nearest-neighbor algorithm that merged closely related sequences. V, D and J gene segments were assigned by aligning CDR3 sequences to IMGT reference sequences. Each retained sequence needed at least a six-nucleotide match to both a V gene segment and a J gene segment. Rearrangements were called productive when the CDR3 lacked stop codons and stayed in frame with V and J; all others were non-productive. Following IMGT convention, CDR3 was defined as the stretch from the second conserved V-encoded cysteine to the conserved J-encoded phenylalanine. The earlier analysis of about 610 of the donors excluded any sequence lacking an unambiguous match to a single V gene segment. In an earlier analysis of around 600 of the donors, V segments were called functional above 56.7% productive rearrangements and were called segregating when the between-donor standard deviation exceeded 5%. A statistical classification framework was developed to diagnose cytomegalovirus status using the catalog of TCR beta chain sequences. A later analysis assigned V and J genes by comparing TCR nucleotide sequences with IMGT/GENE-DB human TR gene sequences. In a later analysis, CDR3 sequences and most-parsimonious VDJ recombination scenarios were assigned using the TCRdist pipeline. A later analysis defined each TCR beta chain by its CDR3 amino acid sequence plus V-gene family, and excluded reads lacking a unique V-gene family. A later analysis removed several hundred highly shared, low-generation-probability nucleotide sequences to deal with suspected cross-contamination and a sequencing artifact. A later analysis calculated a clonal expansion index for each public chain from normalized within-repertoire ranks of inferred template counts. Generation probabilities in a later analysis came from a VDJ recombination model fitted to out-of-frame rearrangements, and those results were checked against IGoR. Hypergeometric tests were used in a later analysis to score TCR-TCR, TCR-HLA and TCR-CMV co-occurrence, with a repertoire-size bias correction applied to the TCR pairs. A later analysis estimated false discovery rates by permuting HLA or CMV assignments 20 times. In a later analysis, co-occurring TCRs were grouped using DBSCAN, and TCRdist sequence similarity was added for clustering within HLA-allele-positive subsets. Co-occurrence clustering excluded repertoires with fewer than 30,000 or more than 120,000 public chains, plus five with anomalous nucleotide sharing. TCRdb's version of the immuneACCESS table is confined to in-frame rearrangements and falls short of the full clone set. An unresolved V gene accounts for under half of the shortfall where checked; the remainder is of unknown origin. The V and J calls and clone size are taken from that table; D and trimming were inferred from the DNA. The sample has 100,000 to 150,000 clones on record. The ten top clones hold more than 3% of the sample.

This receptor chain uses TRBV19 and TRBJ1-5; the D gene is perhaps TRBD1, from 6 matching bases. The sequence came from a man between 18 and 29 years old in good health and CMV-seronegative. The specimen was PBMCs. CDR3 reads: CASSIVHGRGRQPQHF. The DNA sequence is as follows: TGTGCCAGTAGTATAGTCCATGGCAGGGGCAGACAGCCCCAGCATTTT.